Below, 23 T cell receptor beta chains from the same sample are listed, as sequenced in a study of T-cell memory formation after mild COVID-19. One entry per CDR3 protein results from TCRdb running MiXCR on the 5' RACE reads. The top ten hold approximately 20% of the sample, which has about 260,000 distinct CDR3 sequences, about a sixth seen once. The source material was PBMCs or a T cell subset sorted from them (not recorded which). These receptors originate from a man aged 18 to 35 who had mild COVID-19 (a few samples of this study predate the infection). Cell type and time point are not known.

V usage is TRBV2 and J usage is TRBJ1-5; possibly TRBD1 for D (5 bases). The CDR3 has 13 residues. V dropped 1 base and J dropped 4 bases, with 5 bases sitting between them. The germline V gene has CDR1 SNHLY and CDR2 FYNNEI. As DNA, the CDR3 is TGTGCCAGCAGTGAAGAGGGGAATCAGCCCCAGCATTTT. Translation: CASSEEGNQPQHF.

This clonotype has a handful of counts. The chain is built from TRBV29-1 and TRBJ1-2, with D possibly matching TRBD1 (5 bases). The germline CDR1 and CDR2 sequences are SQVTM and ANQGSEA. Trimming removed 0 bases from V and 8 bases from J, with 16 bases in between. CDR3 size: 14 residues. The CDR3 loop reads CSVEDRRGVKGYTF. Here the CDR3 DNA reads TGCAGCGTTGAAGATCGGCGGGGCGTCAAGGGCTACACCTTC.

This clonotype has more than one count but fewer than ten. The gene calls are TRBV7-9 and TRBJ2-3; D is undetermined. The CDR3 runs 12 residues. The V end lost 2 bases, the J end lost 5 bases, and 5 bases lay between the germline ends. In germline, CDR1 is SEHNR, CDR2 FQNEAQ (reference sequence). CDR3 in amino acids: CASSLSKDTQYF. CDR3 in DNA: TGTGCCAGCAGCTTATCTAAAGATACGCAGTATTTT.

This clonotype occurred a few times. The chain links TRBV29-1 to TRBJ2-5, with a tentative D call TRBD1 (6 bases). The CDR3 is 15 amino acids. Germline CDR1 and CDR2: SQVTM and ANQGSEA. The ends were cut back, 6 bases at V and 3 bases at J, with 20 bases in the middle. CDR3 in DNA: TGCAGCGTGGCCGGGACATCGGACCTAAAAGAGACCCAGTACTTC. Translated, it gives CSVAGTSDLKETQYF.

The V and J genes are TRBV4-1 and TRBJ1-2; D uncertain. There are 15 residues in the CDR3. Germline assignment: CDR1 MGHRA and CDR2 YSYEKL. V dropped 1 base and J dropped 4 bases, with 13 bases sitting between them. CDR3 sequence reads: CASSQASTPIYGYTF. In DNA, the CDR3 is TGCGCCAGCAGCCAAGCATCCACCCCAATCTATGGCTACACCTTC.

The CDR3 bases are TGTGCCAGCAGCGTAGGCTCTGGGGCCAACGTCCTGACTTTC. The encoded protein is CASSVGSGANVLTF. The V call is TRBV9, the J call TRBJ2-6, with unresolved D. CDR1 and CDR2 from the germline V gene are SGDLS and YYNGEE. The length of the CDR3 is 14 residues. Trimming removed 0 bases at V and 0 bases at J, with 1 base between. The variable domain in full, completed from reference TRBV9 and TRBJ2-6, reads DSGVTQTPKHLITATGQRVTLRCSPRSGDLSVYWYQQSLDQGLQFLIQYYNGEERAKGNILERFSAQQFPDLHSELNLSSLELGDSALYFCASSVGSGANVLTFGAGSRLTVL.

CDR3 DNA: TGTGCCAGCAGCCAACAGGGTTTCGCGCACACTGAAGCTTTCTTT. It specifies CASSQQGFAHTEAFF. The rearrangement links TRBV14 to TRBJ1-1; D perhaps matches TRBD1 (5 bases). V was pared by 2 bases and J by 3 bases, with 13 bases between. The CDR3 runs to 15 residues. The germline V gene has CDR1 SGHDN and CDR2 FVKESK.

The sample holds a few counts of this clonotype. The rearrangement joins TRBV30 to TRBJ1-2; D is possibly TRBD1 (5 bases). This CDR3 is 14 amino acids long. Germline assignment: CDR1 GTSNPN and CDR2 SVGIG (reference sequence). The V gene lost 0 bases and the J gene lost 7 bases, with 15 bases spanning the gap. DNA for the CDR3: TGTGCCTGGAGTGTTTGGGGGGGGTCTCGTGGCTACACCTTC. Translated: CAWSVWGGSRGYTF.

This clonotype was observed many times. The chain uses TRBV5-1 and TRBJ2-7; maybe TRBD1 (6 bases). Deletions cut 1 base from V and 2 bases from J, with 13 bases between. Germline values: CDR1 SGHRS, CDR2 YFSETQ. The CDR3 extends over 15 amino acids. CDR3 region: CASSLRTASPYEQYF. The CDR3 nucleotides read TGCGCCAGCAGCTTGAGGACAGCCTCCCCCTACGAGCAGTACTTC.

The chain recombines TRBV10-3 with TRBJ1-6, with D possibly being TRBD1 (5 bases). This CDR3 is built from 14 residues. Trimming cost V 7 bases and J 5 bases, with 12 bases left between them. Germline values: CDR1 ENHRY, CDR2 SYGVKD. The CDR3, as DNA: TGTGCCATCACCAGGGACCCAAATAATTCACCCCTCCACTTT. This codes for CAITRDPNNSPLHF.

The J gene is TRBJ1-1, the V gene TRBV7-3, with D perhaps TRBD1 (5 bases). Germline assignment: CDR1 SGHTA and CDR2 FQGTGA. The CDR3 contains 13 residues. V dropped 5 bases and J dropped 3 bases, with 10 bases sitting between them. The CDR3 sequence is CASSIQGDTEAFF. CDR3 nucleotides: TGTGCCAGCAGCATCCAGGGAGACACTGAAGCTTTCTTT.

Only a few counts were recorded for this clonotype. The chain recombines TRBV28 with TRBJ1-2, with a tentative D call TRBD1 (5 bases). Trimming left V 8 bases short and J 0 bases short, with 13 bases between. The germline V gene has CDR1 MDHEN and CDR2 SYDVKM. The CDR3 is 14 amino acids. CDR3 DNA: TGTGCCAGCGTATTGGGGGGGTCTAACTATGGCTACACCTTC. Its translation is CASVLGGSNYGYTF.

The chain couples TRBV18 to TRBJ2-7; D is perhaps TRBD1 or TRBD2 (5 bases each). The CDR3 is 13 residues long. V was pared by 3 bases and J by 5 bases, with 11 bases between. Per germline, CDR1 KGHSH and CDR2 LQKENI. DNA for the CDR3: TGTGCCAGCTCACCCACTGGGACCCACGAGCAGTACGTC. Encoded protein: CASSPTGTHEQYV.

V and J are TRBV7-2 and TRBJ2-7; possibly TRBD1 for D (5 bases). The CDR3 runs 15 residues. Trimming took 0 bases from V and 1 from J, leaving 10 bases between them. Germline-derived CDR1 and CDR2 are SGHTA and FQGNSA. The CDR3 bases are TGTGCCAGCAGCTTAGCACAGGCCTATTCCTACGAGCAGTACGTC. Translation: CASSLAQAYSYEQYV.

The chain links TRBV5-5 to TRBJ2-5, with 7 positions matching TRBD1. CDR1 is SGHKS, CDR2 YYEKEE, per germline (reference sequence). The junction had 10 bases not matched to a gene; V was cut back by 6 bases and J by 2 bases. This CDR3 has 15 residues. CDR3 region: CASNLRTGVQETQYF. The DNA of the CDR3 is TGTGCCAGCAACCTCCGAACAGGGGTACAAGAGACCCAGTACTTC.

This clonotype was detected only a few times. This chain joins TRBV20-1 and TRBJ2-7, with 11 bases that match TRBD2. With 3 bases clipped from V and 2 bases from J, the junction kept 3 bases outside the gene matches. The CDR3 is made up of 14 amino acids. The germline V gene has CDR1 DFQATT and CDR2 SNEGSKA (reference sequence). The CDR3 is CSARVAGGTYEQYV. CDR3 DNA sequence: TGCAGTGCTAGGGTAGCGGGGGGGACCTACGAGCAGTACGTC.

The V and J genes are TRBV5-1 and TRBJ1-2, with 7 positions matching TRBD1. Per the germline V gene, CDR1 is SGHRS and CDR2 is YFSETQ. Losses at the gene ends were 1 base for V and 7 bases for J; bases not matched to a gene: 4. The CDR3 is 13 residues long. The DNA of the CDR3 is TGCGCCAGCAGCTTGCGACAGGGCGGTGGCTACACCTTC. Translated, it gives CASSLRQGGGYTF.

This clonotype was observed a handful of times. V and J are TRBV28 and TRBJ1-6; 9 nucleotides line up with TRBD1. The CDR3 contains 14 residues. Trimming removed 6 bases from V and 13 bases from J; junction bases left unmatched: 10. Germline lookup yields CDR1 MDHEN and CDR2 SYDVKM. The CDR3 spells CASRPSGTGNPLHF. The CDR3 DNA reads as TGTGCCAGCAGACCCTCCGGGACAGGGAACCCCCTCCACTTT.

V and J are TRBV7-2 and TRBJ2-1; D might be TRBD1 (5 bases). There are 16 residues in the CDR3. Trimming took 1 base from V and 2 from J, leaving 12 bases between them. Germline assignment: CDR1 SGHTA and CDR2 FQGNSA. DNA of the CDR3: TGTGCCAGCAGCTTAGAGGGGCTAGTTCCCTACAATGAGCAGTTCTTC. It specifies CASSLEGLVPYNEQFF. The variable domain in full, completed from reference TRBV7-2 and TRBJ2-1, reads GAGVSQSPSNKVTEKGKDVELRCDPISGHTALYWYRQSLGQGLEFLIYFQGNSAPDKSGLPSDRFSAERTGGSVSTLTIQRTQQEDSAVYLCASSLEGLVPYNEQFFGPGTRLTVL.

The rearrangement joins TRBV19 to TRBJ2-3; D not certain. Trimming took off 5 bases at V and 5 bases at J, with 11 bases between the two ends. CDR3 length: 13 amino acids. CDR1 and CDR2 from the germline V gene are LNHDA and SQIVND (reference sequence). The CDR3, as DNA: TGTGCCAGTAGTTGGGAACGGCTAGATACGCAGTATTTT. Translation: CASSWERLDTQYF.

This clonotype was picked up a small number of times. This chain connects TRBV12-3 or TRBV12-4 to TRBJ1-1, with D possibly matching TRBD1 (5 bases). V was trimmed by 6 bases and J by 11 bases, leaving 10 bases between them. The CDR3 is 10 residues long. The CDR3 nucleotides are TGTGCCAGCAGGGGGGACCGGGCTTTCTTT. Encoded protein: CASRGDRAFF.

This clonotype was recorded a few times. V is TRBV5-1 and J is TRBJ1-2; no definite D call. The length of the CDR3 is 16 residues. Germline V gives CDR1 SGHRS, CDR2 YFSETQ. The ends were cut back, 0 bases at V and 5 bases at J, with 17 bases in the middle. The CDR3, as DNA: TGCGCCAGCAGCTTGGGTCCGGTATCGGCCCAGTATGGCTACACCTTC. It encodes CASSLGPVSAQYGYTF. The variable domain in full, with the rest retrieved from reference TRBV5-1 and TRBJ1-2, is KAGVTQTPRYLIKTRGQQVTLSCSPISGHRSVSWYQQTPGQGLQFLFEYFSETQRNKGNFPGRFSGRQFSNSRSEMNVSTLELGDSALYLCASSLGPVSAQYGYTFGSGTRLTVV.

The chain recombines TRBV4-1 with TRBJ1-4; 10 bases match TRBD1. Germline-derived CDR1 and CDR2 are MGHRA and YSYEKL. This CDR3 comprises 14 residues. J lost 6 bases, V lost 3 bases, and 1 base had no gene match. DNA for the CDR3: TGCGCCAGCAGCCACGGGACAGGGGATGAAAAACTGTTTTTT. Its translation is CASSHGTGDEKLFF.